This TCR beta chain comes out of a study of cytomegalovirus exposure and HLA in healthy donors (dated by TCRdb to 2015 to 2018). Regarding the study in general: An earlier analysis of around 600 of the donors reported 250 to 300 Gb of sequence data and some 120 million unique TCR beta sequences from roughly 180 million T cells. About 330 gigabases of sequencing data and around 88 million unique TCR sequences made up an early release that covered under 750 HLA-typed donors. Of the roughly 400 genotyped donors, approximately 83% fell in the genetic ancestry cluster associated with self-reported Caucasian donors. The study aimed to test whether cataloging public T cell receptors could reveal signatures of past pathogen exposure. The study used immunosequencing to profile the T cell repertoires of 666 subjects and linked those repertoires to cytomegalovirus serostatus. A separate validation cohort of about 110 different subjects was used in addition to the approximately 670-subject first cohort. To predict cytomegalovirus infection status, the study brought together high-throughput TCR immunosequencing, statistical association of individual TCRs with disease status, and machine learning. A later analysis re-analyzed previously published TCR beta repertoires from about 730 donors and added high-resolution HLA genotyping to study TCR occurrence patterns. In the later analysis, no new phenotypic data were used to find candidate immune exposures; instead, reliance was placed on TCR beta sequences and their occurrence across donors. In an earlier analysis of roughly 600 of the donors, high-throughput TCR beta sequencing was used to judge whether each TCR beta V gene segment behaved as functional or pseudogenic. Donor age, sex, ethnicity and CMV serostatus were collected together with the repertoire data. A later genetic analysis used genome-wide SNP genotypes for about three fifths of the 666 donors, treating that subset as a discovery cohort. All discovery cohort repertoires had been generated using a single sequencing platform. HLA typing included class I and class II loci at four-digit resolution. The number of donors typed differed by locus, with roughly 629-640 for A, B, C, DRB1 and DQB1, about 500 for DQA1, 606 for DPA1, and around 430 for DPB1. Four or five DR-DQ haplotypes were handled as single units for association and clustering because linkage in the cohort was strong. Among approximately 370 genotyped donors of the cohort, an average of approximately 240,000 unique TCR beta nucleotide sequences was sequenced per donor, of which about 20% were non-productive.

Remarks on this clone: It lacks a known antigen. No base qualities exist here, and no much larger clone lies one base off it.

Libraries were made using the immunoSEQ multiplex PCR assay. The multiplex PCR relied on a mix of 60 forward primers for TCR Vbeta segments and 13 reverse primers for TCR Jbeta segments. Amplification of the CDR3 region of rearranged TCR beta genes was performed with a multiplex PCR assay on genomic DNA. On the Illumina HiSeq System, the amplified TCR beta libraries were sequenced as 87-base-pair reads. Per the source publication's procedure: In a later analysis, some 80 million unique TCR beta chains were counted across the roughly 670 repertoires, and approximately 11 million of these chains were shared by at least two donors. Raw reads were error-corrected and collapsed into unique sequences with a nearest-neighbor algorithm that merged closely related sequences to remove PCR and sequencing errors. CDR3 sequences were aligned to IMGT reference sequences to assign V, D and J gene segments. For a sequence to be retained, a match of at least six nucleotides was required to both a V gene segment and a J gene segment. A rearrangement counted as productive if the CDR3 had no stop codons and remained in frame with V and J, and every other rearrangement counted as non-productive. CDR3 was defined according to IMGT convention as the region running from the second conserved V-encoded cysteine to the conserved J-encoded phenylalanine. Sequences without an unambiguous match to a single V gene segment were excluded from the earlier analysis of 500 to 700 of the donors. In an earlier analysis of some 590 of the donors, V segments were called functional above 56.7% productive rearrangements and were called segregating when the between-donor standard deviation exceeded 5%. A statistical classification framework was developed to diagnose cytomegalovirus status using the catalog of TCR beta chain sequences. V and J gene assignment, in a later analysis, came from comparing TCR nucleotide sequences with IMGT/GENE-DB human TR gene sequences. Using the TCRdist pipeline, a later analysis assigned CDR3 sequences along with most-parsimonious VDJ recombination scenarios. In a later analysis, every TCR beta chain was defined by the combination of its CDR3 amino acid sequence and its V-gene family, and reads without a unique V-gene family were dropped. As a way to deal with suspected cross-contamination and a sequencing artifact, a later analysis dropped roughly 620 nucleotide sequences that were highly shared and had low generation probability. For each public chain, a later analysis derived a clonal expansion index from normalized ranks of inferred template counts within each repertoire. In a later analysis, generation probabilities were computed with a VDJ recombination model fitted to out-of-frame rearrangements, and the resulting probabilities were checked against IGoR. Hypergeometric tests were used in a later analysis to score TCR-TCR, TCR-HLA and TCR-CMV co-occurrence, with a repertoire-size bias correction applied to the TCR pairs. A later analysis estimated false discovery rates by permuting HLA or CMV assignments 20 times. A later analysis grouped co-occurring TCRs with DBSCAN, adding TCRdist sequence similarity when clustering within HLA-allele-positive subsets. Repertoires with fewer than 30,000 or more than 120,000 public chains, plus five repertoires with anomalous nucleotide sharing, were excluded from co-occurrence clustering. The source is immuneACCESS, and TCRdb retained only in-frame sequences with V and J called. Part of the clones is not carried over; for the studies checked, unresolved V genes explain less than half of this, and the remainder is unexplained. Clone size and V and J calls were adopted from that table, with D and trimming inferred from the DNA. This sample holds under 200,000 clones; roughly 82% were observed only once. In total, the top ten clones hold approximately 6.5% of the sample.

The cohort comprised more than 550 healthy bone marrow donors. At the time of sampling, every cohort member was nominally healthy, though immune exposures that went unrecorded were likely present. The donor tested CMV seropositive and was one of the 289 seropositive cohort members. A peripheral blood sample was provided by each donor, and peripheral blood mononuclear cells were used for TCR beta sequencing. Genomic DNA extraction from the blood cell samples was performed with the Qiagen DNeasy Blood Extraction Kit. Beyond this particular receptor, the publication reports: A later analysis found that TCR association rates varied across HLA loci, with DRB1 alleles showing the most associated TCRs and HLA-C alleles the fewest. In an earlier analysis of fewer than 750 of the donors, most TCR beta V segments were observed in productive rearrangements about 90% or about 30% of the time, broadly matching IMGT annotations. Because some donors lacked HLA typing at each locus, the association tests relied only on the typed subset. In a later analysis, several top co-occurrence clusters were reported to appear linked to parvovirus B19, influenza, CMV and Epstein-Barr virus. When HLA alleles, especially DR and DQ, strongly co-occurred, attributing TCR associations to individual alleles was difficult. In a later analysis, most CMV-associated TCR beta chains were found to appear HLA-restricted, with HLA associations seemingly driven largely by CMV exposure. Across donors, most TCR sequences were observed very rarely, whereas some public TCRs were present in many individuals. A further reported finding was that TCR beta sequences accurately predicted the HLA-A and HLA-B alleles for most subjects in the first cohort. Sequencing depth was assumed to be roughly uniform across donors in the presence/absence analyses, though that assumption may not hold. Linkage disequilibrium might explain the correlated functional status among segregating V segments, but an unknown experimental factor could not be ruled out. Compared with equally common non-associated chains, HLA-associated TCR beta chains in a later analysis were more clonally expanded and had lower generation probabilities. A total of about 180 TCR beta chains were listed by the study as associated with cytomegalovirus. A later genetic analysis reported fewer N-insertions in productive TCRs among donors in an Asian-associated ancestry cluster than the roughly 690-donor mean. This cohort had only TCR beta chains sequenced, and the lack of alpha or paired-chain data limited which features could be detected. In vitro tests confirmed that a few of the cytomegalovirus-associated TCR beta chains recognize cytomegalovirus antigens. An association between a missense DCLRE1C variant and V-gene and J-gene trimming of TCR beta chains was found in a later genetic analysis and replicated in an independent cohort. Because counts were too low, some 16 rarely observed V segments, including chromosome 9 orphons, were excluded from the earlier analysis of some 590 of the donors. The authors suggested that the approach could potentially be extended to other disease states and immunological phenotypes. The classifier was reported to diagnose cytomegalovirus status with high specificity and sensitivity in both the original and validation cohorts. A cluster of highly shared sequence variants was judged likely to be a technical artifact of the sequencing pipeline. Specific HLA alleles were associated with 15,000 to 20,000 TCR beta sequences at a false discovery rate of 0.05 in a later analysis. The only immune exposure information available for the cohort was CMV serostatus.

The receptor was isolated from a man in his fifties or sixties in good health and CMV-seropositive. The sample was PBMCs.

The CDR3 here reads CANYCYEQYF. The DNA sequence is TGTGCCAATTACTGCTACGAGCAGTACTTC. The chain links TRBV5-3 with TRBJ2-7; the D gene cannot be resolved reliably. TRBV5-3 is classed as an ORF, of uncertain function. V drops 9 bases and J drops 3 bases, leaving 7 bases in between. The cysteine opens and the phenylalanine closes a CDR3 of 10 amino acids. Only the CDR3 region is kept as DNA, spanning 30 bases read in frame from base 1.